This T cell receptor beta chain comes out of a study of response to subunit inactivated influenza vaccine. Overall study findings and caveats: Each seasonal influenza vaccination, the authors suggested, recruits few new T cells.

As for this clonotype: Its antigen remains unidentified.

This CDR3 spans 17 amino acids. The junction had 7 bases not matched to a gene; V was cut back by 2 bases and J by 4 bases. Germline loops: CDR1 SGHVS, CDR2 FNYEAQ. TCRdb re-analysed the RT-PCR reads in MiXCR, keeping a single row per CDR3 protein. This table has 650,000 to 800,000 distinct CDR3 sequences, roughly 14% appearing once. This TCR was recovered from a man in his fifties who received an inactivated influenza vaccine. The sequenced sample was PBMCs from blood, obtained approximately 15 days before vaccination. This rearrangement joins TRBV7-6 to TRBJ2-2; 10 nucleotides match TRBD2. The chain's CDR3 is CASSLTTRTSGTGELFF. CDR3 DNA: TGTGCCAGCAGCTTAACCACTCGGACTAGCGGCACCGGGGAGCTGTTTTTT.